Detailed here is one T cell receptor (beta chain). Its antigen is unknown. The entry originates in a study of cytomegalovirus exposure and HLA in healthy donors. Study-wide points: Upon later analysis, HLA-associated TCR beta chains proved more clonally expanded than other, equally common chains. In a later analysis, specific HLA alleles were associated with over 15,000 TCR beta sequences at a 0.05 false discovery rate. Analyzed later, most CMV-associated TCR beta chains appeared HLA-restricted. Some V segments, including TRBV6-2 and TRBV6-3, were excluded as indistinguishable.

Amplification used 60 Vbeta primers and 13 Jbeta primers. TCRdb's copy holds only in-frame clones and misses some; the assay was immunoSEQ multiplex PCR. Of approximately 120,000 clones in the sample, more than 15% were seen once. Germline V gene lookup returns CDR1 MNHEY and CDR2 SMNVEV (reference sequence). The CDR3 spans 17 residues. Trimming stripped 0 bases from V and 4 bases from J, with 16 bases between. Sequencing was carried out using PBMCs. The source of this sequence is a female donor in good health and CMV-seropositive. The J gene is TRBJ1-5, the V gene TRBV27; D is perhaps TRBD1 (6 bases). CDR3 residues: CASSLSGGAPGNQPQHF. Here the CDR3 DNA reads TGTGCCAGCAGTTTATCGGGGGGGGCCCCGGGTAATCAGCCCCAGCATTTT.